This TCR beta chain was recovered during a study of cytotoxic CD8 clonotypes in ibrutinib-treated CLL. Study-wide background: Response sampling occurred after a median roughly twelve months of treatment (range 6 to 36). The sample average was about 240,000 productive templates and fewer than 95,000 productive rearrangements. Broader study findings: Clonality showed a rise at ibrutinib response that reversed toward baseline at progression. On treatment, the uncommon public clonotypes contracted or remained stable.

Comments on this clone: What it recognizes is unknown.

Using immunoSEQ multiplex PCR, the repertoire was profiled, and TCRdb retains in-frame clones only, with some absent. Here the sample spans under 200,000 clones, over 65% being singletons. CDR3 length: 19 residues. Germline CDR1 and CDR2: SGHRS and YFSETQ. Trimming removed 4 bases from V and 7 bases from J, with 29 bases in between. The chain employs TRBV5-1 and TRBJ1-4; D is uncertain. Sequences were derived from PBMCs, sampled after 12 months of ibrutinib treatment. The TCR sequence derives from a human donor with chronic lymphocytic leukemia. CDR3 sequence: CASSHRSPTRTERGEKLFF. The DNA for the CDR3 is TGCGCCAGCAGCCACCGGTCACCGACAAGGACTGAGCGAGGTGAAAAACTGTTTTTT.